A single sample gave rise to the 26 T cell receptor beta chains below, sequenced in a study of vaccination and CD4 T cells after COVID-19. No antigen is known for these receptors. The Oncomine TCR Beta short-read assay sequenced DNA from cultured CD4+ T cells. Each CDR3 protein gets one entry after TCRdb re-called the PCR reads with MiXCR. The sample shows about 15,000 distinct CDR3 sequences, 55% to 65% of them seen only once. Treatment defined: approximately 10-day PBMC culture with coronavirus spike peptide pools or control peptides (ViraFEST assay). Sequenced input: CD4+ T cells from blood, cultured in vitro. Source of these receptors: a human donor who had recovered from COVID-19.

This clonotype was observed once. J is TRBJ2-3 and V is TRBV6-1; D is undetermined. CDR1 is MNHNS and CDR2 is SASEGT in the germline V gene. The CDR3 has 15 amino acids. Between the trimmed V and J ends, which lost 2 bases and 2 bases, there was a span of 11 bases. For the CDR3, the DNA is TGTGCCAGCAGTGAATTTCAGGTCCCCACAGATACGCAGTATTTT. Protein sequence: CASSEFQVPTDTQYF.

The rearrangement links TRBV25-1 to TRBJ1-1; D unresolved. Trimming stripped 2 bases from V and 6 bases from J, with 16 bases between. The length of the CDR3 is 15 residues. CDR1 and CDR2 from the germline V gene are MGHDK and SYGVNS. The CDR3 region is CASSELSLGTPEAFF. The CDR3 DNA sequence: TGTGCCAGCAGTGAACTGTCCCTTGGAACCCCTGAAGCTTTCTTT.

V gene TRBV2 combines with J gene TRBJ1-5; D not resolved. The length of the CDR3 is 16 residues. Trimming removed 2 bases at V and 0 bases at J, with 11 bases between. Germline CDR1 reads SNHLY; CDR2 reads FYNNEI. The CDR3 is CASSERPGISNQPQHF. Written as DNA, the CDR3 is TGTGCCAGCAGTGAAAGGCCAGGCATTAGCAATCAGCCCCAGCATTTT.

The chain couples TRBV28 to TRBJ2-7; TRBD1 aligns across 11 bases. Germline V CDR1 and CDR2: MDHEN, SYDVKM. The CDR3 sequence is 16 residues long. With 6 bases clipped from V and 0 bases from J, the junction kept 7 bases outside the gene matches. For the CDR3, the DNA is TGTGCCAGCAGGAAGGGACAGGGGGTGACCTCCTACGAGCAGTACTTC. This translates into CASRKGQGVTSYEQYF. Variable domain in full (rest from reference TRBV28 and TRBJ2-7): DVKVTQSSRYLVKRTGEKVFLECVQDMDHENMFWYRQDPGLGLRLIYFSYDVKMKEKGDIPEGYSVSREKKERFSLILESASTNQTSMYLCASRKGQGVTSYEQYFGPGTRLTVT.

This chain uses TRBV7-8 with TRBJ2-1, with 12 positions matching TRBD2. This CDR3 is 15 amino acids long. The germline V gene encodes CDR1 SGHVS and CDR2 FQNEAQ. V trimming: 5 bases; J trimming: 9 bases; junction bases outside the gene matches: 8. The CDR3: CASSPSGRARGEQFF. The CDR3 nucleotides read TGTGCCAGCAGCCCTAGCGGGAGGGCCCGCGGTGAGCAGTTCTTC.

The gene calls are TRBV27 and TRBJ2-5; 7 bases agree with TRBD1. The trim removed 4 bases at V and 0 bases at J, leaving 2 bases unmatched. Germline values: CDR1 MNHEY, CDR2 SMNVEV (reference sequence). The CDR3 runs 14 residues. The CDR3 loop reads CASSSDRNQETQYF. CDR3 in DNA: TGTGCCAGCAGTTCGGACAGGAACCAAGAGACCCAGTACTTC.

This chain joins TRBV20-1 and TRBJ2-1; the D call may be TRBD1 or TRBD2 (6 bases each). Trimming removed 6 bases at V and 8 bases at J, with 26 bases between. From germline, CDR1 is DFQATT and CDR2 SNEGSKA (reference sequence). This CDR3 is built from 16 residues. CDR3 sequence reads: CSAASSRWGALDEQFF. DNA for the CDR3: TGCAGTGCCGCATCTTCTCGGTGGGGGGCTCTCGATGAGCAGTTCTTC.

The table lists this clonotype with a few counts. V and J are TRBV6-1 and TRBJ2-7; TRBD1 matches 8 bases. J lost 0 bases, V lost 6 bases, and 4 bases had no gene match. From germline, CDR1 is MNHNS and CDR2 SASEGT. The CDR3 consists of 14 residues. The CDR3 sequence is CASRPGTGSYEQYF. In DNA, the CDR3 is TGTGCCAGCAGGCCCGGGACAGGCTCCTACGAGCAGTACTTC.

V gene TRBV7-8 combines with J gene TRBJ2-6; 8 bases fit TRBD2. The CDR3 has 16 residues. From germline, CDR1 is SGHVS and CDR2 FQNEAQ. Trimming cost V 5 bases and J 5 bases; bases outside gene matches: 8. Here the CDR3 reads CASSPQAGVRANVLTF. The CDR3 nucleotides read TGTGCCAGCAGCCCACAAGCGGGAGTAAGGGCCAACGTCCTGACTTTC.

In DNA form, the CDR3 reads TGCGCCAGCAGCCATAGCGGGAAGGGTCCGGGGCAAGAGACCCAGTACTTC. Protein product: CASSHSGKGPGQETQYF. The chain carries TRBV5-1 and TRBJ2-5, with 8 bases that match TRBD2. The J segment lost 2 bases and the V segment lost 4 bases, leaving 13 bases of the junction unmatched. This CDR3 is 17 amino acids long. Looked up from germline, CDR1 is SGHRS and CDR2 is YFSETQ.

This clonotype was counted once. This chain links TRBV29-1 with TRBJ1-6, with D possibly TRBD1 on 5 matching bases. The CDR3 has 13 amino acids. From germline, CDR1 is SQVTM and CDR2 ANQGSEA. Trimming took off 6 bases at V and 8 bases at J, with 14 bases between the two ends. The CDR3 protein is CSVSRGSHSPLHF. The DNA of the CDR3 is TGCAGCGTATCGAGGGGTTCCCATTCACCCCTCCACTTT. Full variable domain (outside the CDR3, taken from reference TRBV29-1 and TRBJ1-6): SAVISQKPSRDICQRGTSLTIQCQVDSQVTMMFWYRQQPGQSLTLIATANQGSEATYESGFVIDKFPISRPNLTFSTLTVSNMSPEDSSIYLCSVSRGSHSPLHFGNGTRLTVT.

The chain recombines TRBV2 with TRBJ2-1; a possible D gene is TRBD1 (5 bases). The V gene's germline CDR1 is SNHLY and CDR2 FYNNEI. The CDR3 extends over 15 amino acids. Deletions cut 6 bases from V and 0 bases from J, with 12 bases between. As DNA, the CDR3 is TGTGCCAGCAGAGACAGCATGAGCTCCTACAATGAGCAGTTCTTC. Amino acids: CASRDSMSSYNEQFF.

J is TRBJ1-6 and V is TRBV9; D may be TRBD1 (5 bases). CDR3 length: 14 amino acids. Germline V lookup: CDR1 SGDLS, CDR2 YYNGEE. V was trimmed by 4 bases and J by 8 bases, leaving 13 bases between them. CDR3 sequence (DNA): TGTGCCAGCAGCCCTGGACACCGAGATTCACCCCTCCACTTT. This sequence encodes CASSPGHRDSPLHF.

The chain combines TRBV27 with TRBJ2-1; D gene uncertain. The CDR3 spans 16 residues. CDR1 MNHEY and CDR2 SMNVEV come from the germline V gene (reference sequence). V lost 2 bases to trimming and J lost 8 bases, with 19 bases between them. The CDR3 loop is CASSLRLALMQDEQFF. The CDR3 DNA reads as TGTGCCAGCAGTTTAAGGCTGGCTTTAATGCAGGATGAGCAGTTCTTC.

The J gene is TRBJ2-3, the V gene TRBV10-3; D possibly corresponds to TRBD1 (5 bases). Germline V lookup: CDR1 ENHRY, CDR2 SYGVKD. This CDR3 region has 16 residues. V was clipped by 2 bases and J by 0 bases, with 12 bases between them. The CDR3 nucleotides read TGTGCCATCAGTGAGCGAGAAGGGGCTAGCACAGATACGCAGTATTTT. It specifies CAISEREGASTDTQYF.

The chain links TRBV28 to TRBJ2-7; 8 positions agree with TRBD2. Germline loops: CDR1 MDHEN, CDR2 SYDVKM. The CDR3 has 15 amino acids. The trim removed 2 bases at V and 3 bases at J, leaving 6 bases unmatched. CDR3 sequence (DNA): TGTGCCAGCAGTTTAGCTAGCGGGCCTCACTACGAGCAGTACTTC. It codes for CASSLASGPHYEQYF.

The chain joins TRBV6-4 to TRBJ2-2; D is unclear. Germline V lookup: CDR1 MRHNA, CDR2 SNTAGT. CDR3 length: 13 residues. The V and J ends lost 4 bases and 1 base respectively, with 4 bases between them. The CDR3 nucleotides read TGTGCCAGCAGTGGGGGGAACACCGGGGAGCTGTTTTTT. Encoded protein: CASSGGNTGELFF.

V is TRBV30 and J is TRBJ2-1; 9 bases are shared with TRBD1. The CDR3 length is 13 residues. V trimming: 3 bases; J trimming: 6 bases; junction bases outside the gene matches: 3. The germline CDR1 and CDR2 sequences are GTSNPN and SVGIG (reference sequence). The CDR3 sequence: CAWSGDRANEQFF. The CDR3 region has the DNA TGTGCCTGGAGCGGGGACAGGGCCAATGAGCAGTTCTTC.

For the CDR3, the DNA is TGTGCCACCAAGCTCGGCGAGACCCAGTACTTC. It yields the protein CATKLGETQYF. V is TRBV2 and J is TRBJ2-5, with unresolved D. Trimming shortened V by 10 bases and J by 5 bases, and 11 bases separated the two germline ends. CDR3 length: 11 amino acids. Germline CDR1 SNHLY, CDR2 FYNNEI.

V is TRBV9 and J is TRBJ2-1; D uncertain. This CDR3 contains 13 residues. From germline, CDR1 is SGDLS and CDR2 YYNGEE. V was trimmed by 7 bases and J by 0 bases, leaving 8 bases between them. In DNA, the CDR3 is TGTGCCAGCCAGGAGAGCTCCTACAATGAGCAGTTCTTC. It is translated as CASQESSYNEQFF. Complete variable domain (other parts from reference TRBV9 and TRBJ2-1): DSGVTQTPKHLITATGQRVTLRCSPRSGDLSVYWYQQSLDQGLQFLIQYYNGEERAKGNILERFSAQQFPDLHSELNLSSLELGDSALYFCASQESSYNEQFFGPGTRLTVL.

This clonotype was seen a handful of times. The rearrangement joins TRBV2 to TRBJ2-7; D possibly corresponds to TRBD1 (7 bases). CDR3 size: 15 residues. Per germline, CDR1 SNHLY and CDR2 FYNNEI. The V gene lost 8 bases and the J gene lost 2 bases, with 19 bases spanning the gap. The CDR3 sequence is CASARAGQLTYEQYF. In DNA form, the CDR3 reads TGTGCCAGCGCAAGGGCGGGACAGTTAACCTACGAGCAGTACTTC.

The genes are TRBV19 and TRBJ2-3; D unclear. Germline values: CDR1 LNHDA, CDR2 SQIVND (reference sequence). CDR3 length equals 13 residues. With 4 bases removed from V and 3 bases from J, the gap between germline ends came to 8 bases. CDR3 protein: CASSTTETDTQYF. The CDR3 DNA reads TGTGCCAGTAGTACGACCGAAACAGATACGCAGTATTTT.

V gene TRBV30 combines with J gene TRBJ2-1; 12 bases agree with TRBD2. Germline-derived CDR1 and CDR2 are GTSNPN and SVGIG (reference sequence). V lost 8 bases to trimming and J lost 4 bases; unmatched junction nucleotides: 6. The CDR3 runs 14 residues. CDR3 in amino acids: CARRLAGDYNEQFF. Written as DNA, the CDR3 is TGTGCCAGGCGACTAGCGGGGGATTACAATGAGCAGTTCTTC.

This chain connects TRBV20-1 to TRBJ2-7; TRBD1 aligns across 9 bases. Germline loops: CDR1 DFQATT, CDR2 SNEGSKA (reference sequence). This CDR3 region has 13 residues. J was trimmed by 6 bases and V by 6 bases; bases with no gene match: 9. CDR3 residues: CSATPGQGIEQYF. DNA of the CDR3: TGCAGTGCCACTCCGGGACAGGGTATCGAGCAGTACTTC.

The chain joins TRBV2 to TRBJ1-1; perhaps TRBD1 as D (6 bases). Germline V gene lookup returns CDR1 SNHLY and CDR2 FYNNEI. Trimming removed 8 bases from V and 2 bases from J, with 12 bases in between. The CDR3 spans 13 residues. The CDR3 nucleotides are TGTGCCAGCTACGGGACACCTAACACTGAAGCTTTCTTT. Its protein product is CASYGTPNTEAFF.

This clonotype showed up just a few times. This chain connects TRBV20-1 to TRBJ2-3; D is ambiguous. The CDR3 loop spans 15 amino acids. Trimming took off 1 base at V and 2 bases at J, with 13 bases between the two ends. In germline, CDR1 is DFQATT, CDR2 SNEGSKA (reference sequence). The CDR3 region is CSARVQLTATDTQYF. The CDR3 coding sequence is TGCAGTGCTAGAGTGCAACTAACCGCCACAGATACGCAGTATTTT.